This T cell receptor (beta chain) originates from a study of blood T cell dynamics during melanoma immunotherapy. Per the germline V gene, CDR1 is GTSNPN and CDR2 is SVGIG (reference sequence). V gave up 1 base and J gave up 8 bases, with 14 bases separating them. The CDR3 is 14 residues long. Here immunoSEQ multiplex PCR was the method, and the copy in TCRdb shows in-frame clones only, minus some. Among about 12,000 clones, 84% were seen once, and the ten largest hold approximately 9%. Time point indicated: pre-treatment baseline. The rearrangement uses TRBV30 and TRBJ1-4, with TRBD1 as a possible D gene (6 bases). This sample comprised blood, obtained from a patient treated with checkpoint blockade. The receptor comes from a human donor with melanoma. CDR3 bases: TGTGCCTGGAGTGGGGGGGCACCGGGAGAAAAACTGTTTTTT. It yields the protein CAWSGGAPGEKLFF. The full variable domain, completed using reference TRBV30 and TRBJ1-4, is SQTIHQWPATLVQPVGSPLSLECTVEGTSNPNLYWYRQAAGRGLQLLFYSVGIGQISSEVPQNLSASRPQDRQFILSSKKLLLSDSGFYLCAWSGGAPGEKLFFGSGTQLSVL.